These 6 T cell receptor beta chains came from one sample sequenced in a study of cytomegalovirus exposure and HLA in healthy donors. Use of 60 Vbeta and 13 Jbeta primers characterized the PCR. This table comes from immunoSEQ multiplex PCR, and its TCRdb copy is limited to in-frame clones, with some not included. The sample carries about 150,000 clones, 80% recorded once. Sequencing was performed on PBMCs. These receptors were collected from a young man in good health and CMV-seropositive.

The V gene is TRBV7-2, the J gene TRBJ2-7, with 7 bases aligning to TRBD2. With 0 bases clipped from V and 7 bases from J, the junction kept 12 bases outside the gene matches. Per the germline V gene, CDR1 is SGHTA and CDR2 is FQGNSA. There are 16 residues in the CDR3. In DNA, the CDR3 is TGTGCCAGCAGCTTAGCGCAGTCTGCGGGAGCGGGGGAGCAGTACTTC. Protein: CASSLAQSAGAGEQYF. The full variable domain, its missing parts supplied by reference TRBV7-2 and TRBJ2-7, is GAGVSQSPSNKVTEKGKDVELRCDPISGHTALYWYRQSLGQGLEFLIYFQGNSAPDKSGLPSDRFSAERTGGSVSTLTIQRTQQEDSAVYLCASSLAQSAGAGEQYFGPGTRLTVT.

This chain connects TRBV19 to TRBJ2-5; 10 bases are a match to TRBD2. V dropped 6 bases and J dropped 2; count of bases not matched to a gene: 12. This CDR3 has 17 residues. Germline V gene lookup returns CDR1 LNHDA and CDR2 SQIVND (reference sequence). The CDR3 spells CASRPPLTSGRQETQYF. DNA of the CDR3: TGTGCCAGTAGACCCCCCTTGACTAGCGGGCGTCAAGAGACCCAGTACTTC.

This sequence joins TRBV7-8 and TRBJ1-2, with a possible D match to TRBD1 (5 bases). V lost 1 base, J lost 13 bases, and 19 bases lay in between. The germline V gene encodes CDR1 SGHVS and CDR2 FQNEAQ. The CDR3 contains 14 residues. The CDR3 sequence is CASSLDIAGPTVTF. CDR3 nucleotide sequence: TGTGCCAGCAGCTTAGATATCGCAGGGCCCACCGTCACCTTC.

The sample holds a few counts of this clone. The V and J genes are TRBV11-2 and TRBJ2-2; D remains ambiguous. Per germline, CDR1 SGHAT and CDR2 FQNNGV. The ends were cut back, 0 bases at V and 0 bases at J, with 8 bases in the middle. CDR3 size: 16 residues. The CDR3 here is CASSLDRFANTGELFF. The CDR3 DNA is TGTGCCAGCAGCTTAGACAGGTTTGCGAACACCGGGGAGCTGTTTTTT.

In regard to this clone: The junction departs from germline at one end; a sequencing error may be responsible. J is TRBJ2-3 and V is TRBV6-1; 10 bases map to TRBD1. The CDR3 spans 17 residues. The germline gives CDR1 MNHNS, CDR2 SASEGT. CDR3: CASSKAGGTGAGDTQYF. In DNA form, the CDR3 reads TGTGCCAGCAGTAAAGCCGGCGGGACAGGGGCCGGAGATACGCAGTATTTT.

V gene TRBV7-2 combines with J gene TRBJ2-1; the D gene is possibly TRBD1 (5 bases). Trimming took 5 bases from V and 0 from J, leaving 11 bases between them. The CDR3 runs 15 residues. Germline CDR1 and CDR2: SGHTA and FQGNSA. CDR3 amino acids: CASSPWGPSYNEQFF. As DNA, the CDR3 is TGTGCCAGCAGCCCCTGGGGCCCCTCCTACAATGAGCAGTTCTTC.